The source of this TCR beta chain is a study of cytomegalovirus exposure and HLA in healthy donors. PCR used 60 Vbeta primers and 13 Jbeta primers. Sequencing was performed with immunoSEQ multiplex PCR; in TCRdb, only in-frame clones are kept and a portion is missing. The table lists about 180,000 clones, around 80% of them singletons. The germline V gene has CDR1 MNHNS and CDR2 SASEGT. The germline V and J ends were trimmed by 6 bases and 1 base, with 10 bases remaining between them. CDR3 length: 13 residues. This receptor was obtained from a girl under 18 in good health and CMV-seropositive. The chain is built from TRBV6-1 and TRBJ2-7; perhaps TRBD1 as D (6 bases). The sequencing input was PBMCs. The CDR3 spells CASRTGQSYEQYF. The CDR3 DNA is TGTGCCAGCAGGACCGGACAGTCCTACGAGCAGTACTTC.